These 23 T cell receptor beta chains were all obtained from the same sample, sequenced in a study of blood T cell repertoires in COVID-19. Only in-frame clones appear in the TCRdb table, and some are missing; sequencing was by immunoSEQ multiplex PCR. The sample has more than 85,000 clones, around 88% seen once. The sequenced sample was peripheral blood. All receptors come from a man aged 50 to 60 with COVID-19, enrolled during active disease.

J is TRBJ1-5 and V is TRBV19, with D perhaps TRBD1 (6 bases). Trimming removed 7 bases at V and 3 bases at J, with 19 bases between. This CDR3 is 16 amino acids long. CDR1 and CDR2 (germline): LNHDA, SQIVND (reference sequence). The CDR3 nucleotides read TGTGCCAGTACCAAAGGTGGGGGCCGAAACAATCAGCCCCAGCATTTT. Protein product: CASTKGGGRNNQPQHF.

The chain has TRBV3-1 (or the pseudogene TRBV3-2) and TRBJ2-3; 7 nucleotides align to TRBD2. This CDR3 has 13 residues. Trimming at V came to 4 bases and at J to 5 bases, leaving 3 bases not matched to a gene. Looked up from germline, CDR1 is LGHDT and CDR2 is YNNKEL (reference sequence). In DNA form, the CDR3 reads TGTGCCAGCAGCCGCCTAGCGGTAGATACGCAGTATTTT. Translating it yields CASSRLAVDTQYF.

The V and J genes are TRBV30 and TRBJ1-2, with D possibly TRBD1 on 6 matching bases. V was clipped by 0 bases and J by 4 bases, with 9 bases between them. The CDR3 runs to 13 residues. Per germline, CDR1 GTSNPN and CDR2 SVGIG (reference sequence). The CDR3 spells CAWSVDRLYGYTF. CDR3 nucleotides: TGTGCCTGGAGTGTAGACAGGCTCTATGGCTACACCTTC.

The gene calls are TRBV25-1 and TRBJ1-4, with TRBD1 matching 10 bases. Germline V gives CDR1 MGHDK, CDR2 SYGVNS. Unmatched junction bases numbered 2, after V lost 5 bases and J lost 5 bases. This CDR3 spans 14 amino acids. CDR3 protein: CASSPGQGNEKLFF. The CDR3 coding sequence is TGTGCCAGCAGTCCGGGACAGGGGAATGAAAAACTGTTTTTT.

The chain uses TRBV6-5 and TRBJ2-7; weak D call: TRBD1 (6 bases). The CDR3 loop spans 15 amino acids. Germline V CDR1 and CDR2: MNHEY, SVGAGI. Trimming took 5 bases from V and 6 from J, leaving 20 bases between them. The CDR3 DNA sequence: TGTGCCAGCAGTAGCCCGGGACACCCAGTCTTCGAGCAGTACTTC. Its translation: CASSSPGHPVFEQYF.

CDR3 nucleotide sequence: TGTGCCAGTAGTAATTTTCCAGGGGGCACAGATACGCAGTATTTT. It translates to CASSNFPGGTDTQYF. The rearrangement uses TRBV19 and TRBJ2-3, with D maybe TRBD1 (6 bases). The CDR3 extends over 15 amino acids. The V and J ends lost 4 bases and 1 base respectively, with 12 bases between them. Germline-derived CDR1 and CDR2 are LNHDA and SQIVND (reference sequence).

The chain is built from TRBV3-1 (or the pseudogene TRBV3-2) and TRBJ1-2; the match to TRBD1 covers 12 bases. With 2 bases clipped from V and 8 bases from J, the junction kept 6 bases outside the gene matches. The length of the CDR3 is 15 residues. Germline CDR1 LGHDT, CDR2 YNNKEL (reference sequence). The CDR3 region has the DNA TGTGCCAGCAGCCAAACCTGGGGACAGGGGGCGGGCTACACCTTC. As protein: CASSQTWGQGAGYTF.

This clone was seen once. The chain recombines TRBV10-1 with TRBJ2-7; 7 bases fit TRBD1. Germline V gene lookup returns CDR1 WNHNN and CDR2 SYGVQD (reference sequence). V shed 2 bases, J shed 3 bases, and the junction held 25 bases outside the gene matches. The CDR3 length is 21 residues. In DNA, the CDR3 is TGCGCCAGCAGTGAGCGGTTTCAAGTAACGGGACAGCCGTCTCCTAACTACGAGCAGTACTTC. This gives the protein CASSERFQVTGQPSPNYEQYF.

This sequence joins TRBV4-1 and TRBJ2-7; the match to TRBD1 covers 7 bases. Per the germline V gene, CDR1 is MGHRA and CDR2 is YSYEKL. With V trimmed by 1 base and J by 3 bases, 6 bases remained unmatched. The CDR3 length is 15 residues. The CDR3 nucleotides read TGCGCCAGCAGCCAAGTCAGGGGGACCGGCTACGAGCAGTACTTC. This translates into CASSQVRGTGYEQYF.

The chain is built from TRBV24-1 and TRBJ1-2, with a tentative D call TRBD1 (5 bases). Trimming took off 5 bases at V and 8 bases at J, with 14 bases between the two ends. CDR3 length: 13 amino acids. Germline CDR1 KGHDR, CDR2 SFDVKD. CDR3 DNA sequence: TGTGCCACCAGTGCAGGGTCTGAAGGAGGCTACACCTTC. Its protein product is CATSAGSEGGYTF.

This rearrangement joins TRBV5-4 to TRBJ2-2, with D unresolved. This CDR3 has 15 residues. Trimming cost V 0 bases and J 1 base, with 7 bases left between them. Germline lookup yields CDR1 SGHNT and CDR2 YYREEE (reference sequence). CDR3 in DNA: TGTGCCAGCAGCTTGGGTTCCGGGAACACCGGGGAGCTGTTTTTT. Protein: CASSLGSGNTGELFF.

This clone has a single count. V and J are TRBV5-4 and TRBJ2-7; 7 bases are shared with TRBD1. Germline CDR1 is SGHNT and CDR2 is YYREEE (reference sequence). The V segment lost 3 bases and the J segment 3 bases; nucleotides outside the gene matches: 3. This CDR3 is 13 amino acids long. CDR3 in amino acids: CASSWGQNYEQYF. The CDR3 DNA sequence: TGTGCCAGCAGCTGGGGACAGAACTACGAGCAGTACTTC.

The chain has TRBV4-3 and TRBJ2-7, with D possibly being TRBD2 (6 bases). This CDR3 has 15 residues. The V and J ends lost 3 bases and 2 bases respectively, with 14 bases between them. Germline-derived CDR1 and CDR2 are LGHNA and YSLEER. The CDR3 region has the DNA TGCGCCAGCAGCCACGGGAGTAGTACGGCCTACGAGCAGTACTTC. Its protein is CASSHGSSTAYEQYF.

The chain's CDR3 is CASGRQGIGELFF. In nucleotides, the CDR3 is TGTGCCAGCGGGAGACAGGGGATCGGGGAGCTGTTTTTT. This chain links TRBV2 with TRBJ2-2; 8 bases map to TRBD1. The V gene end was trimmed by 8 bases and the J gene end by 7 bases; junction bases not matched to a gene: 6. This CDR3 spans 13 amino acids. CDR1 is SNHLY, CDR2 FYNNEI, per germline. The variable domain in full, completed from reference TRBV2 and TRBJ2-2, reads EPEVTQTPSHQVTQMGQEVILRCVPISNHLYFYWYRQILGQKVEFLVSFYNNEISEKSEIFDDQFSVERPDGSNFTLKIRSTKLEDSAMYFCASGRQGIGELFFGEGSRLTVL.

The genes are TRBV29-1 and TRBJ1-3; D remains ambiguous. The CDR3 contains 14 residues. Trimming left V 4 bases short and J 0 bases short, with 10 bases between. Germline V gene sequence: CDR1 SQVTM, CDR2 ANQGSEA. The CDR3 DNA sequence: TGCAGCGTTGTCGGAGGGAGCTCTGGAAACACCATATATTTT. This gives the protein CSVVGGSSGNTIYF.

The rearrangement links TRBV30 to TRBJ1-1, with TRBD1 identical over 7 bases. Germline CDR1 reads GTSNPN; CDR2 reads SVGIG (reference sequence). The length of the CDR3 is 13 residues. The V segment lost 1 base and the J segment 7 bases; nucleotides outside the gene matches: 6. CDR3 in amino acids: CAWSGGTEIEAFF. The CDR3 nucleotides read TGTGCCTGGAGTGGGGGGACAGAAATTGAAGCTTTCTTT.

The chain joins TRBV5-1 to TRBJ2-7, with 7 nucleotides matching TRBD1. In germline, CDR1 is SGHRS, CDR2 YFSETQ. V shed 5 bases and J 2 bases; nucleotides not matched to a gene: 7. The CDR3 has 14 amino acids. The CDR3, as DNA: TGCGCCAGCAGTATTACAGGGGCGGCCTACGAGCAGTACTTC. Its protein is CASSITGAAYEQYF.

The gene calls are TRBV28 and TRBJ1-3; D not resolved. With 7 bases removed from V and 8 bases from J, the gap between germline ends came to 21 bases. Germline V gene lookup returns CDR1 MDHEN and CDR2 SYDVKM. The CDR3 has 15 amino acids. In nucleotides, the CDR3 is TGTGCCAGCACCTACGCTTCCCCCGTGATGCACACCATATATTTT. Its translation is CASTYASPVMHTIYF.

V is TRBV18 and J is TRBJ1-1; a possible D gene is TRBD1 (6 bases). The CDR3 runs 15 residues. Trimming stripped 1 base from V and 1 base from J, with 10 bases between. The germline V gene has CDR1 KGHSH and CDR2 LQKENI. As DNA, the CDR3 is TGTGCCAGCTCACCACAGGGGGGGAGGAACACTGAAGCTTTCTTT. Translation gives CASSPQGGRNTEAFF.

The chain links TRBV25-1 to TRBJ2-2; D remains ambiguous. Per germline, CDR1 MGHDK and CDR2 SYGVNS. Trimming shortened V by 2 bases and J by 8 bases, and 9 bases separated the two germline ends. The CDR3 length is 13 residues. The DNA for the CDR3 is TGTGCCAGCAGTGAACCCGGTCGGGGGGAGCTGTTTTTT. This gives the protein CASSEPGRGELFF.

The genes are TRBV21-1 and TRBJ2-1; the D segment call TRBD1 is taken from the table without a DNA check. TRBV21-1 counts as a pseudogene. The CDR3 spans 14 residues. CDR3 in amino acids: CASSPRDRYNEQFF. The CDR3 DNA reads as TGTGCCAGCAGCCCCCGGGACAGGTACAATGAGCAGTTCTTC.

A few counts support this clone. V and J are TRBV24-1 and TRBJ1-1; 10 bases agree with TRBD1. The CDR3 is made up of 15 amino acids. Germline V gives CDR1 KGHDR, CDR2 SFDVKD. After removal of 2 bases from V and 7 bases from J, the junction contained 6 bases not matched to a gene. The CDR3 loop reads CATSDSRQGAGEAFF. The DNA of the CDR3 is TGTGCCACCAGTGATTCTAGACAGGGGGCAGGTGAAGCTTTCTTT.

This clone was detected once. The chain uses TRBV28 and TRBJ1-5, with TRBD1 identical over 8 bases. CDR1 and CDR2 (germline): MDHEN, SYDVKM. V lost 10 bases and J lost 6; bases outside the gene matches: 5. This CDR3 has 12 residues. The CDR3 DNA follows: TGTGCCACCGGACAGGGTCTTCAGCCCCAGCATTTT. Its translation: CATGQGLQPQHF.